The 6 T cell receptor beta chains below were found in one sample sequenced in a study of blood T cell repertoires in COVID-19. Here immunoSEQ multiplex PCR was the method, and the copy in TCRdb shows in-frame clones only, minus some. This table holds some 220,000 clones, more than 70% found once. The sequenced sample was peripheral blood. The receptor set was obtained from a human donor in a cohort sampled during active COVID-19.

The CDR3 sequence is CASRGPSEQYF. In DNA, the CDR3 is TGTGCCAGTAGGGGCCCCTCCGAGCAGTACTTC. The chain joins TRBV19 to TRBJ2-7, with unresolved D. The CDR3 extends over 11 amino acids. With 6 bases removed from V and 6 bases from J, the gap between germline ends came to 9 bases. The germline CDR1 and CDR2 sequences are LNHDA and SQIVND (reference sequence).

The CDR3 reads CASSQGEGFKNIQYF. The CDR3 bases are TGTGCCAGCAGCCAAGGGGAGGGATTCAAAAACATTCAGTACTTC. The V call is TRBV3-1 (or the pseudogene TRBV3-2), the J call TRBJ2-4; 7 bases fit TRBD2. Germline V gene sequence: CDR1 LGHDT, CDR2 YNNKEL (reference sequence). The ends lost 1 base at V and 3 bases at J; junction bases unmatched: 3. The CDR3 is 15 residues long.

The CDR3 nucleotides are TGTGCCAGCACCACAGACACCGGGGAGCTGTTTTTT. This gives the protein CASTTDTGELFF. V usage is TRBV7-2 and J usage is TRBJ2-2, with D unclear. Germline CDR1 SGHTA, CDR2 FQGNSA. Trimming took off 7 bases at V and 3 bases at J, with 6 bases between the two ends. The length of the CDR3 is 12 residues.

In this sample, this clone turned up a few times. The chain uses TRBV7-2 and TRBJ1-2; unclear D gene. With 5 bases removed from V and 4 bases from J, the gap between germline ends came to 11 bases. Per the germline V gene, CDR1 is SGHTA and CDR2 is FQGNSA. The CDR3 is made up of 13 amino acids. The CDR3 DNA reads as TGTGCCAGCAGCCCGGGAGTGAGCTATGGCTACACCTTC. It specifies CASSPGVSYGYTF. The full variable domain, rest sourced from reference TRBV7-2 and TRBJ1-2, is GAGVSQSPSNKVTEKGKDVELRCDPISGHTALYWYRQSLGQGLEFLIYFQGNSAPDKSGLPSDRFSAERTGGSVSTLTIQRTQQEDSAVYLCASSPGVSYGYTFGSGTRLTVV.

The chain recombines TRBV4-3 with TRBJ1-4; 8 nucleotides align to TRBD1. V gave up 4 bases and J gave up 8 bases; unmatched junction bases: 9. The CDR3 extends over 15 amino acids. Germline V gene lookup returns CDR1 LGHNA and CDR2 YSLEER. CDR3 coding DNA: TGCGCCAGCAGCCGACCCGGACAGGGTGCGGAAAAACTGTTTTTT. This encodes CASSRPGQGAEKLFF.

This chain links TRBV3-1 (or the pseudogene TRBV3-2) with TRBJ2-3; 9 nucleotides agree with TRBD2. After removal of 0 bases from V and 4 bases from J, the junction contained 8 bases not matched to a gene. The germline V gene encodes CDR1 LGHDT and CDR2 YNNKEL (reference sequence). The CDR3 consists of 17 residues. The CDR3: CASSQEGASGVADTQYF. CDR3 coding DNA: TGTGCCAGCAGCCAAGAAGGGGCTAGCGGGGTGGCAGATACGCAGTATTTT.